This T cell receptor beta chain was identified in a study of human T cells and chemical hapten exposure. Time point given: patch test 1, 2 weeks after DPC sensitization. Noted treatment: therapeutic diphenylcyclopropenone sensitization with weekly scalp DPC. Patches went on only after blood had been drawn each time. This clonotype was recorded many times. TCRdb analysed the RACE reads with MiXCR anew, one entry per CDR3 protein. Altogether around 380,000 distinct CDR3 sequences are present, approximately 5.1% being singletons, with the ten largest covering 2% to 2.5%. The clonotype originates from a woman between 45 and 60 years old with alopecia areata. Some clones in this sample may be carry-over from other donors' samples. This specimen was whole blood, taken in connection with sensitization to the hapten diphenylcyclopropenone (DPC).

The CDR3 DNA is TGTGCCAGCAGGGACTTATTGTATAGCAATCAGCCCCAGCATTTT. This sequence encodes CASRDLLYSNQPQHF. The chain employs TRBV6-5 and TRBJ1-5; D uncertain. CDR1 and CDR2 from the germline V gene are MNHEY and SVGAGI. The CDR3 contains 15 residues. Trimming removed 6 bases from V and 0 bases from J, with 12 bases in between.